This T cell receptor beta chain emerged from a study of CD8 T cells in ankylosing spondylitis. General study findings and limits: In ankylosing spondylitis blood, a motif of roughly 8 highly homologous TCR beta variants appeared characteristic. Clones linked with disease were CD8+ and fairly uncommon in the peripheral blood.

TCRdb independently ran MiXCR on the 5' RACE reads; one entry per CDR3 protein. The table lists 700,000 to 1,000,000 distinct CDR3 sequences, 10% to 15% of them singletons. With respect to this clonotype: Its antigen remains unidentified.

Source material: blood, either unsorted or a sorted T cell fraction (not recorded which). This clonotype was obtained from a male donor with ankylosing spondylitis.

The CDR3: CASSELKGETQYF. The CDR3 DNA reads TGTGCCAGCAGTGAACTAAAGGGCGAGACCCAGTACTTC. The V gene is TRBV2, the J gene TRBJ2-5; D unclear. Germline V gene lookup returns CDR1 SNHLY and CDR2 FYNNEI. CDR3 length: 13 amino acids. V dropped 2 bases and J dropped 5 bases, with 9 bases sitting between them.